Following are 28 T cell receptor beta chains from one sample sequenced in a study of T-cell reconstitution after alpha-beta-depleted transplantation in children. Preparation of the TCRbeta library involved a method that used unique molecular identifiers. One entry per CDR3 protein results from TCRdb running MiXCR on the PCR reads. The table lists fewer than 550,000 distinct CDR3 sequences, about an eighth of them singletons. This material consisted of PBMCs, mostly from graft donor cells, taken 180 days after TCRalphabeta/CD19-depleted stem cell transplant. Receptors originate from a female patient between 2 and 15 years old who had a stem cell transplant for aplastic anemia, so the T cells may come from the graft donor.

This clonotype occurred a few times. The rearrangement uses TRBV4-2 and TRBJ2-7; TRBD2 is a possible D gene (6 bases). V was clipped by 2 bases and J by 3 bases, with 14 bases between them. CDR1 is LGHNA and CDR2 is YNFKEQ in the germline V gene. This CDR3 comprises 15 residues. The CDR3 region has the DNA TGTGCCAGCAGCCAAATTAGGGGCGGGAACTACGAGCAGTACTTC. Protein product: CASSQIRGGNYEQYF.

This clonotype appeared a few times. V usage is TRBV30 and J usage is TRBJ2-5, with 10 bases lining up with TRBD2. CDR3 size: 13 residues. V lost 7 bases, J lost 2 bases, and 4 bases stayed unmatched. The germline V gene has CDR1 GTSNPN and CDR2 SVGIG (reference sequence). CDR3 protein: CASETSGQETQYF. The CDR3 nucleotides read TGTGCCTCTGAGACTAGCGGGCAAGAGACCCAGTACTTC.

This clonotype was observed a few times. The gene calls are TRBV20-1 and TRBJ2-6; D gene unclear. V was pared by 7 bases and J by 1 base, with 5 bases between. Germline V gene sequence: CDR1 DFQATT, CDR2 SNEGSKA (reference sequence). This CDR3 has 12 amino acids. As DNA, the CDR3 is TGCAGTGGCGCGTCTGGGGCCAACGTCCTGACTTTC. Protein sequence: CSGASGANVLTF.

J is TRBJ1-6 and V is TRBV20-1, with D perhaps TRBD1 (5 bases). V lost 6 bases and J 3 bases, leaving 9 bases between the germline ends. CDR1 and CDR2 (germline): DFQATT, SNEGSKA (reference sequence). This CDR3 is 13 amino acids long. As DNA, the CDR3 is TGCAGTGCGCCGCAGGGCTATAATTCACCCCTCCACTTT. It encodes CSAPQGYNSPLHF.

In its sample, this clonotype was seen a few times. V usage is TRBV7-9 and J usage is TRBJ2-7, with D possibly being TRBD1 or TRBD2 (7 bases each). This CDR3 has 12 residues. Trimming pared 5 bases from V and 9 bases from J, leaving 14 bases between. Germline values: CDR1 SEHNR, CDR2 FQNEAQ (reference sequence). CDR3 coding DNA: TGTGCCAGCAGCCAGGGGGAGGGACGGCAGTACTTC. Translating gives CASSQGEGRQYF. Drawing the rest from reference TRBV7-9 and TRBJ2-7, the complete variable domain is DTGVSQNPRHKITKRGQNVTFRCDPISEHNRLYWYRQTLGQGPEFLTYFQNEAQLEKSRLLSDRFSAERPKGSFSTLEIQRTEQGDSAMYLCASSQGEGRQYFGPGTRLTVT.

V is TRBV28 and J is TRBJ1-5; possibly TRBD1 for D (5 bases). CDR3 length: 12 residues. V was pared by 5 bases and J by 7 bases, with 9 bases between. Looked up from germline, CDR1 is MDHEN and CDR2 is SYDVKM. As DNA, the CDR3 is TGTGCCAGCAGTCAGGGCAGCCAGCCCCAGCATTTT. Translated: CASSQGSQPQHF. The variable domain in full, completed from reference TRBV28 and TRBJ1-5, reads DVKVTQSSRYLVKRTGEKVFLECVQDMDHENMFWYRQDPGLGLRLIYFSYDVKMKEKGDIPEGYSVSREKKERFSLILESASTNQTSMYLCASSQGSQPQHFGDGTRLSIL.

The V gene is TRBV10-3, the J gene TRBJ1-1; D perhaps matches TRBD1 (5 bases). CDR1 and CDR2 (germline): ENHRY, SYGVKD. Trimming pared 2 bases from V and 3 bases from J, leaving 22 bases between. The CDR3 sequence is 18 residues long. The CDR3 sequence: CAISERTGTARGYTEAFF. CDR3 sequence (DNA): TGTGCCATCAGTGAGCGGACCGGGACGGCGAGGGGTTACACTGAAGCTTTCTTT.

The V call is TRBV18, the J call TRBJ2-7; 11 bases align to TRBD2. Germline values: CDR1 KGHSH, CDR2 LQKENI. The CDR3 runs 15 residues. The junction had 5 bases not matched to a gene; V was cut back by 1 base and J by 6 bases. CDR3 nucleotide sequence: TGTGCCAGCTCACCACTGGGACTAGCGGCCCCCGAGCAGTACTTC. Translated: CASSPLGLAAPEQYF.

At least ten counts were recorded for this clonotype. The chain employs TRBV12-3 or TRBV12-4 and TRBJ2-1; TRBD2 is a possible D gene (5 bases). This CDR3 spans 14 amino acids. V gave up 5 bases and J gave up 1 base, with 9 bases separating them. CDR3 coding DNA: TGTGCCAGCAGTATCCGGAGGTCCTACAATGAGCAGTTCTTC. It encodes CASSIRRSYNEQFF.

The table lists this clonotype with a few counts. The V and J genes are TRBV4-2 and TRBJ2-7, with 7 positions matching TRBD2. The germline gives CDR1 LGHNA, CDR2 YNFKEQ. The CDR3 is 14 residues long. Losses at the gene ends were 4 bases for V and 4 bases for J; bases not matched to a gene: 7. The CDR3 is CASSPLAEAYEQYF. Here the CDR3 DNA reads TGTGCCAGCAGCCCGCTAGCGGAAGCGTACGAGCAGTACTTC.

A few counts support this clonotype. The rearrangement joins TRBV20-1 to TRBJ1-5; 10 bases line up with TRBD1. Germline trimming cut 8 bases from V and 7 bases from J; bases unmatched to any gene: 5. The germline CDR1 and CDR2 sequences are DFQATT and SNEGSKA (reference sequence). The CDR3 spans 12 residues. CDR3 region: CSRQGAGQPQHF. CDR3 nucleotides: TGCAGTCGACAGGGGGCCGGGCAGCCCCAGCATTTT.

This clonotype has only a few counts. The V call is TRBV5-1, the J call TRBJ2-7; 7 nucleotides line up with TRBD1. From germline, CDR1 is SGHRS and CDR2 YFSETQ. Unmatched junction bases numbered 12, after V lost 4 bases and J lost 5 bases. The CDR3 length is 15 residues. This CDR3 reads CASSPGTVPRDEQYF. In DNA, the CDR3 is TGCGCCAGCAGCCCCGGGACAGTCCCTCGGGACGAGCAGTACTTC.

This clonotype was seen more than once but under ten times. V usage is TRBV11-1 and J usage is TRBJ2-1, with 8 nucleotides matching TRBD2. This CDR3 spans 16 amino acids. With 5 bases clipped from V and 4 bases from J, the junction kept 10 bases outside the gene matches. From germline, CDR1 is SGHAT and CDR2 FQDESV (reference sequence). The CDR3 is CASSPGRGGRYNEQFF. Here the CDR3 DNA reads TGTGCCAGCAGCCCCGGGAGGGGCGGGAGGTACAATGAGCAGTTCTTC.

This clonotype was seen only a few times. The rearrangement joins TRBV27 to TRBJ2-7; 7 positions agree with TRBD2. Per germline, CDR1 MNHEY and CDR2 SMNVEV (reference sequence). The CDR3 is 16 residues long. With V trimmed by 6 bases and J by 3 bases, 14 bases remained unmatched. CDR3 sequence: CASSLYGGGNIYEQYF. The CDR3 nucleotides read TGTGCCAGCAGCCTTTATGGGGGAGGGAACATCTACGAGCAGTACTTC.

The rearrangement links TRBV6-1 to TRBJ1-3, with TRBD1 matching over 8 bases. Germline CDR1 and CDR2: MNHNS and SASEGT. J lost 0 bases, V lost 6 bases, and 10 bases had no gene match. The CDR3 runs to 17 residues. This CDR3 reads CASRQTRGHPSGNTIYF. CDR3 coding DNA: TGTGCCAGCAGACAAACCAGGGGGCACCCCTCTGGAAACACCATATATTTT.

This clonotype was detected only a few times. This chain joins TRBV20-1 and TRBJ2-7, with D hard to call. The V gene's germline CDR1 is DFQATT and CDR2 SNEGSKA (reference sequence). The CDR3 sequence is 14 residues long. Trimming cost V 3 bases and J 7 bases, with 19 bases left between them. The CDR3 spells CSASPAAGWGEQYF. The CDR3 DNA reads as TGCAGTGCTAGCCCTGCGGCTGGCTGGGGAGAGCAGTACTTC.

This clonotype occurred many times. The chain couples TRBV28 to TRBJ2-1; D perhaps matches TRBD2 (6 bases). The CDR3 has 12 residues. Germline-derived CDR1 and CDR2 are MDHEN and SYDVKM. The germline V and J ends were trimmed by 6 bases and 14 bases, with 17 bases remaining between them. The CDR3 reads CASSYPRGAEFF. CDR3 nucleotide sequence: TGTGCCAGCAGCTATCCCCGCGGGGCAGAGTTCTTC.

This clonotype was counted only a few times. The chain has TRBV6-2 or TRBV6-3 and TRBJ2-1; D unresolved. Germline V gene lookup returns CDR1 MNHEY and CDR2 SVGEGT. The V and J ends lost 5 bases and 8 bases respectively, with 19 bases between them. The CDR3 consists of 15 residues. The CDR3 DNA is TGTGCCAGCAGTACCCCTGGCGTGTGGGTAGATGAGCAGTTCTTC. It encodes CASSTPGVWVDEQFF.

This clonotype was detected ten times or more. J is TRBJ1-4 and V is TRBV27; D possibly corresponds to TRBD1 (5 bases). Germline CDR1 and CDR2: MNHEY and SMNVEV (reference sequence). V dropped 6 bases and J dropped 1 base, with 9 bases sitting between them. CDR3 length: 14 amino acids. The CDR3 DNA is TGTGCCAGCAGGCGCCAGGGAACTAATGAAAAACTGTTTTTT. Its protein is CASRRQGTNEKLFF. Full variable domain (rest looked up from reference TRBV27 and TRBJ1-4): EAQVTQNPRYLITVTGKKLTVTCSQNMNHEYMSWYRQDPGLGLRQIYYSMNVEVTDKGDVPEGYKVSRKEKRNFPLILESPSPNQTSLYFCASRRQGTNEKLFFGSGTQLSVL.

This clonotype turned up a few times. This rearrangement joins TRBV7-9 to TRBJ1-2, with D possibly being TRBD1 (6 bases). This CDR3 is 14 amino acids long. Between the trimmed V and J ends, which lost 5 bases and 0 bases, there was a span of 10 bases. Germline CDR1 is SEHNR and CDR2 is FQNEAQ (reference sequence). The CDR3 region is CASSIRGSNYGYTF. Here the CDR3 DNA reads TGTGCCAGCAGCATCAGGGGTTCTAACTATGGCTACACCTTC.

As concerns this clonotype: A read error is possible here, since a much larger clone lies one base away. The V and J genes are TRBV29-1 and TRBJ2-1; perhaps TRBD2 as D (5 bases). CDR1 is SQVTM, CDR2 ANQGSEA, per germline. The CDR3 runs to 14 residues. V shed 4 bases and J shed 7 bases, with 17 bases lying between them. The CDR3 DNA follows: TGCAGCGTTGTTTTGGCCCAGTCGGGAAATGAGCAGTTCTTC. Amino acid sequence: CSVVLAQSGNEQFF.

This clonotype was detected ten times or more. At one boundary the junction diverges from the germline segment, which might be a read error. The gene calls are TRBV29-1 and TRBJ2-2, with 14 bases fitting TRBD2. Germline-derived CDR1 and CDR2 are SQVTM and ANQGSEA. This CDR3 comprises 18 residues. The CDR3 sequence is CSVEGTSGRRVDTGELFF. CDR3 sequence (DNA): TGCAGCGTAGAAGGGACTAGCGGGAGAAGGGTCGACACCGGGGAGCTGTTTTTT.

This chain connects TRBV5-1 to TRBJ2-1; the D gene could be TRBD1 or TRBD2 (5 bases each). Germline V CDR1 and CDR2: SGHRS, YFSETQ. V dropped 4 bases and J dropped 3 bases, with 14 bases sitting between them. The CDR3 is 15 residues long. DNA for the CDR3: TGCGCCAGCAGCCCCGGGGCAGCCTACTACAATGAGCAGTTCTTC. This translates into CASSPGAAYYNEQFF.

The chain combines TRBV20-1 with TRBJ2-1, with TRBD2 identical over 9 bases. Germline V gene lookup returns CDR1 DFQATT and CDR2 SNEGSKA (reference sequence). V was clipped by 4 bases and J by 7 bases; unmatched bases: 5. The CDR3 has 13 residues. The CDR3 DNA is TGCAGTGCTACTGTAAGCGGGAGGAATGAGCAGTTCTTC. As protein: CSATVSGRNEQFF.

In nucleotides, the CDR3 is TGTGCCAGCAGCGCCGGACAGTATAATTCACCCCTCCACTTT. Translating gives CASSAGQYNSPLHF. The V gene is TRBV12-3 or TRBV12-4, the J gene TRBJ1-6; D might be TRBD1 (6 bases). The CDR3 has 14 residues. The V and J ends lost 6 bases and 4 bases respectively, with 10 bases between them.

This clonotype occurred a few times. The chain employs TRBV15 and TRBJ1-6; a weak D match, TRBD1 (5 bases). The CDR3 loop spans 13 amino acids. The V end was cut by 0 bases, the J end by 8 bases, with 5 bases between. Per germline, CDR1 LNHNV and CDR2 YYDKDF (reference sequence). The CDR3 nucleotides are TGTGCCACCAGCAGAGAGGGGGATTCACCCCTCCACTTT. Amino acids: CATSREGDSPLHF.

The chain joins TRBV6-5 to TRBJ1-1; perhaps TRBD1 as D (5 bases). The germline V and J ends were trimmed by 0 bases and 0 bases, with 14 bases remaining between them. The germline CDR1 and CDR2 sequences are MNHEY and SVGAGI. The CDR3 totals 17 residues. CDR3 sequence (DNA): TGTGCCAGCAGTTACTCGTTCGGGACTACGATGAACACTGAAGCTTTCTTT. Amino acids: CASSYSFGTTMNTEAFF.

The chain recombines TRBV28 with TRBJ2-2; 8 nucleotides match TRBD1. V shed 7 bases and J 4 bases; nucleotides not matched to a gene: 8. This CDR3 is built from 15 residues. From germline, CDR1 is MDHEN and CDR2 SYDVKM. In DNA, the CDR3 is TGTGCCAGCACGCACAGGGGGTCGCGCACCGGGGAGCTGTTTTTT. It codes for CASTHRGSRTGELFF.